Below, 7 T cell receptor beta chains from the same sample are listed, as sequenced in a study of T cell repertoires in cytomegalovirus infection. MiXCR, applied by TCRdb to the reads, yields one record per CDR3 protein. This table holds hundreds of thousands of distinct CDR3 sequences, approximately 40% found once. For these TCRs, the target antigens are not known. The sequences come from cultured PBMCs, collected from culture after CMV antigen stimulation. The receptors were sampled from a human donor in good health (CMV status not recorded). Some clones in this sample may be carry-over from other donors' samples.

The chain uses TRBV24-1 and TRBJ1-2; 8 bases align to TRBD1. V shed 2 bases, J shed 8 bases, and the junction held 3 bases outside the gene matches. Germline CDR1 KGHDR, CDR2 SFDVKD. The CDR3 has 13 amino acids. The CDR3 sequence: CATSDYRGNGYTF. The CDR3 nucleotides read TGTGCCACCAGTGATTACAGGGGGAACGGCTACACCTTC.

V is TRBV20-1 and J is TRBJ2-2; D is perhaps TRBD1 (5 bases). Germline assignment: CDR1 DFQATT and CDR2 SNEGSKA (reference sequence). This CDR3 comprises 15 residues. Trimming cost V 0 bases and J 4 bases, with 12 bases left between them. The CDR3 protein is CSARDPAGPTGELFF. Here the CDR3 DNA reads TGCAGTGCTAGAGATCCGGCAGGGCCCACCGGGGAGCTGTTTTTT.

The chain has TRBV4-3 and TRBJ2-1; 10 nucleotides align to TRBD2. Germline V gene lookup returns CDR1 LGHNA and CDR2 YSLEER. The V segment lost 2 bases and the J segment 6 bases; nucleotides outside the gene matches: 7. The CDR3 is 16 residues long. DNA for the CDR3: TGCGCCAGCAGCCAAATTCTCACTAGCGGGGCCAATGAGCAGTTCTTC. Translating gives CASSQILTSGANEQFF.

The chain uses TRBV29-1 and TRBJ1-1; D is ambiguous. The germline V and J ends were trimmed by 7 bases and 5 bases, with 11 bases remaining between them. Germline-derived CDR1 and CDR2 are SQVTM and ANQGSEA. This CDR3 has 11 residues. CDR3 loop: CSAAPETEAFF. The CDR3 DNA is TGCAGCGCCGCACCGGAGACTGAAGCTTTCTTT.

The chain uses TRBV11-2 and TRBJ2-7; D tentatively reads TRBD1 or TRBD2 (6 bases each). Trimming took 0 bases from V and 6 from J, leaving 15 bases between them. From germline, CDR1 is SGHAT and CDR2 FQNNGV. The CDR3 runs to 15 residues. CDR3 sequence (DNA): TGTGCCAGCAGCTTAGAGAATGGGGGGCTCGGCGAGCAGTACTTC. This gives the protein CASSLENGGLGEQYF.

Here the CDR3 DNA reads TGTGCCAGCAGCTTGGGGATCCGACCCAACACTGAAGCTTTCTTT. It specifies CASSLGIRPNTEAFF. The rearrangement uses TRBV7-2 and TRBJ1-1; no clear D. V was trimmed by 3 bases and J by 2 bases, leaving 13 bases between them. The CDR3 length is 15 residues. CDR1 SGHTA and CDR2 FQGNSA come from the germline V gene.

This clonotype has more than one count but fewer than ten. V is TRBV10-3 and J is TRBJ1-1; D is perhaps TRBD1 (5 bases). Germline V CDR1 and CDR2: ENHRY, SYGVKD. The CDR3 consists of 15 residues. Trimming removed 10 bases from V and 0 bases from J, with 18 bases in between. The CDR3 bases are TGTGCCACCGGCCCTTCTGCGGGGGTGAACACTGAAGCTTTCTTT. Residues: CATGPSAGVNTEAFF.